This T cell receptor (beta chain) stems from a study of regulatory and conventional T cells in RAG deficiency. Data came from immunoSEQ multiplex PCR; TCRdb stores just in-frame clones and leaves some out. Found here are 20,000 to 25,000 clones, 95% to 96% of them singletons; the top ten hold over 1%. Germline V CDR1 and CDR2: SGHRS, YFSETQ. V trimming: 0 bases; J trimming: 5 bases; junction bases outside the gene matches: 7. CDR3 length equals 15 residues. The sorted conventional CD4+ T cells were CD25-low and CD127-high, with genomic DNA sequenced. This same sample was also taken into another study, of regulatory T cells. That investigation notes: The PCR used 52 TRBV and 13 TRBJ primers.

The origin of this receptor is a human donor in good health. The sample was CD25- CD4+ T cells sorted from blood. This chain uses TRBV5-1 with TRBJ2-7, with 8 bases lining up with TRBD1. The CDR3 bases are TGCGCCAGCAGCTTGGCCCGGACAGGGTGGGACGAGCAGTACTTC. Encoded protein: CASSLARTGWDEQYF.